What follows describes a single T cell receptor (beta chain). The antigen is not known. Profiled with immunoSEQ multiplex PCR; TCRdb holds only in-frame clones, not every one. The sample lists tens of thousands of clones; approximately 83% were seen once. It was second doses at about 4 or about 12 weeks that were pooled. The data were taken from a study of T cell responses to AZD1222 COVID-19 vaccine. Study results and caveats: Only after the peak T cell response were repertoires sampled. The donors showed a predominance of white British ancestry and of females, with possible underestimation of clonal diversity.

This CDR3 is 18 amino acids long. From germline, CDR1 is LNHDA and CDR2 SQIVND (reference sequence). V lost 2 bases, J lost 0 bases, and 20 bases lay in between. This chain links TRBV19 with TRBJ2-7, with D possibly being TRBD1 or TRBD2 (6 bases each). This TCR came from an adult who received the AZD1222 COVID-19 vaccine. This specimen consisted of peripheral blood, obtained 28 days after the second AZD1222 dose. The CDR3 loop is CASSIMGGGGTSSYEQYF. The DNA for the CDR3 is TGTGCCAGTAGTATAATGGGAGGAGGAGGGACAAGCTCCTACGAGCAGTACTTC.